Sequencing of this TCR beta chain was carried out in a study of T-cell memory formation after mild COVID-19. Study details: TCR clusters were largely donor specific.

Each CDR3 protein gets one entry after TCRdb re-called the 5' RACE reads with MiXCR. Of about 110,000 distinct CDR3 sequences listed, 15% to 20% are singletons. The CDR3 spans 13 residues. Germline lookup yields CDR1 KGHDR and CDR2 SFDVKD. Between the trimmed V and J ends, which lost 5 bases and 5 bases, there was a span of 9 bases. V and J are TRBV24-1 and TRBJ2-1; D is unclear. The origin of this receptor is a man aged 18 to 30 who had mild COVID-19 (a few samples of this study predate the infection). Cell type and time point are not known. The sequencing sample was made of PBMCs or a T cell subset sorted from them (not recorded which). CDR3 DNA: TGTGCCACCAGTGTTGGTACGGACAATGAGCAGTTCTTC. This encodes CATSVGTDNEQFF.